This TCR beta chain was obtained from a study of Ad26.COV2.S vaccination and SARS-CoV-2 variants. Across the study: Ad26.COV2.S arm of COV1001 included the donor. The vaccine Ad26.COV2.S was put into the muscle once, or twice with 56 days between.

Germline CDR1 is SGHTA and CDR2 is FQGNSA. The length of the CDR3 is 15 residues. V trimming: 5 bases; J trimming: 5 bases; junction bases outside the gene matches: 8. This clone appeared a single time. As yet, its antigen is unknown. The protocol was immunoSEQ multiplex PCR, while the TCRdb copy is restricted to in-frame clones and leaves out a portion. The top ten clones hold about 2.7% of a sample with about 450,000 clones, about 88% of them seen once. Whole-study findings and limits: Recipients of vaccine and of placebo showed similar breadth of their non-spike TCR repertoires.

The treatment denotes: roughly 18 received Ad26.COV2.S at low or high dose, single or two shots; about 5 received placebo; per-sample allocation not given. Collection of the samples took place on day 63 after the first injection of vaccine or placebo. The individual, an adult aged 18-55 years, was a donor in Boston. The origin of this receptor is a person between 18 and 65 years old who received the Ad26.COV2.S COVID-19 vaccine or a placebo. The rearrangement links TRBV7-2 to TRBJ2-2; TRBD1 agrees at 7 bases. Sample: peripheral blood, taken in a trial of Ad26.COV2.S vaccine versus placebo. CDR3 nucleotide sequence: TGTGCCAGCAGCCAAAGGGGGCCGTCGACCGGGGAGCTGTTTTTT. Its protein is CASSQRGPSTGELFF.